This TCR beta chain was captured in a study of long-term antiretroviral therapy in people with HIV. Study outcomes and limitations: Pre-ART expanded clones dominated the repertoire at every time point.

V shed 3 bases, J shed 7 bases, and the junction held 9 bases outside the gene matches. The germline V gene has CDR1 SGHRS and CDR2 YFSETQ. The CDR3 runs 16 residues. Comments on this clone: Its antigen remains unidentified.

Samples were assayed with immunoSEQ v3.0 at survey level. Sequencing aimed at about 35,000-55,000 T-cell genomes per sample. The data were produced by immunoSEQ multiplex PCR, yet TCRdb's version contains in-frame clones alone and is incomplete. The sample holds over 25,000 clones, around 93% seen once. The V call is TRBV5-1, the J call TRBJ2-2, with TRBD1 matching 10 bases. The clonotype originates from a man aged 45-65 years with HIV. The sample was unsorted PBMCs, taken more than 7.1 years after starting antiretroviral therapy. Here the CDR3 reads CASSWMTGGWSGELFF. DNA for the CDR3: TGCGCCAGCAGCTGGATGACAGGGGGCTGGAGCGGGGAGCTGTTTTTT.